This T cell receptor beta chain appears in the sequencing data of a study of T-cell memory formation after mild COVID-19. Overall study results and limits: Memory sampled before infection contained some responding clones, suggesting cross-reactive memory joined.

This clonotype has more than one count but fewer than ten. Antigen unknown. Germline V gives CDR1 KGHSH, CDR2 LQKENI. Trimming cost V 6 bases and J 9 bases, with 17 bases left between them. This CDR3 is built from 13 residues. TCRdb redid the calling of the 5' RACE reads with MiXCR, one entry per CDR3 protein. The sample lists hundreds of thousands of distinct CDR3 sequences, roughly 17% occurring once. Sample: PBMCs or a T cell subset sorted from them (not recorded which). The TCR sequence derives from an adult woman who had mild COVID-19 (a few samples of this study predate the infection). Cell type and time point are not known. The V gene is TRBV18, the J gene TRBJ1-1, with D unclear. The CDR3, as DNA: TGTGCCAGCTCCAGGCGTACGGATGATAAAGCTTTCTTT. Translating gives CASSRRTDDKAFF. Combining the CDR3 with reference TRBV18 and TRBJ1-1 gives the whole variable domain NAGVMQNPRHLVRRRGQEARLRCSPMKGHSHVYWYRQLPEEGLKFMVYLQKENIIDESGMPKERFSAEFPKEGPSILRIQQVVRGDSAAYFCASSRRTDDKAFFGQGTRLTVV.